This section outlines one TCR beta chain sequence together with its context. The antigen is unknown. This sample is drawn from a study of OX40 agonist ivuxolimab in advanced cancers. Whole-study context: Subjects had a mean age of about 60 years, with a range of 23 to 79; 82.7% were male. Points from the study as a whole: Expanded clones were, on average, more numerous in CD8+ T cells than in CD4+. At doses 0.1 to 3.0 mg/kg, CD4+ and CD8+ clones expanded.

The CDR3 is 8 amino acids. With 5 bases removed from V and 10 bases from J, the gap between germline ends came to 5 bases. Germline loops: CDR1 DFQATT, CDR2 SNEGSKA (reference sequence). Assay: immunoSEQ multiplex PCR; the TCRdb copy retains only in-frame clones and omits some. Of more than 50,000 clones listed, around 75% were seen once; the top ten hold about 1.2%. The sequence came from an adult with an advanced solid tumor such as melanoma, head and neck, liver or kidney cancer. The sample was CD4+ or CD8+ T cells sorted from blood, taken in a trial of the OX40 agonist ivuxolimab. The rearrangement joins TRBV20-1 to TRBJ1-1; no clear D. The CDR3 spells CSAQGAFF. CDR3 nucleotides: TGCAGTGCTCAAGGAGCTTTCTTT.